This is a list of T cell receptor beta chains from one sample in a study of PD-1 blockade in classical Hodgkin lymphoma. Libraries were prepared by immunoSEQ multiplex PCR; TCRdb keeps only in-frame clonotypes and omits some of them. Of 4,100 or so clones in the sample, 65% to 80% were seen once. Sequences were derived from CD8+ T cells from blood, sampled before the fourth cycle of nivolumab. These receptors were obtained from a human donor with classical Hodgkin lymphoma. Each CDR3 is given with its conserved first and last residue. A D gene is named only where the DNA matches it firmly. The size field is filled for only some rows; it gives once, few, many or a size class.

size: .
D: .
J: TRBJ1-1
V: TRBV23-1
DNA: TGCGCCAGCAGTCAATCCCCCCCTTTATCTAGACTGAACACTGAAGCTTTCTTT
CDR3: CASSQSPPLSRLNTEAFF

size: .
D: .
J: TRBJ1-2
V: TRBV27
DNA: TGTGCCAGCAGTTTATATGGCGGAGCTAACTATGGCTACACCTTC
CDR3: CASSLYGGANYGYTF

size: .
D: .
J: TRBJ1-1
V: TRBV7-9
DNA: TGTGCCAGCAGCCGTATTGACGGGACCCTGAACACTGAAGCTTTCTTT
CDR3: CASSRIDGTLNTEAFF

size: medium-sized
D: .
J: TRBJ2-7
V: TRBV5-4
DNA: TGTGCCAGCAGCCACGGGACCTCCTACGAGCAGTACTTC
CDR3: CASSHGTSYEQYF

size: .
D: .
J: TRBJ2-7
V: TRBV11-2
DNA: TGTGCCAGCAGCTTAGGGACTGGCTACGAGCAGTACTTC
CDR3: CASSLGTGYEQYF

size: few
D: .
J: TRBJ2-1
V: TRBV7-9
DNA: TGTGCCAGCAGCTTAGCAGGATCCTACAATGAGCAGTTCTTC
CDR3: CASSLAGSYNEQFF

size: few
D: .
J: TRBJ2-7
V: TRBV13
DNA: TGTGCCAGCAGCTTATGGGGTACCTACGAGCAGTACTTC
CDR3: CASSLWGTYEQYF

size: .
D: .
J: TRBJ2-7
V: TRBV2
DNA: TGTGCCAGCAGATCCCGCTTCGCCTACGAGCAGTACTTC
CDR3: CASRSRFAYEQYF

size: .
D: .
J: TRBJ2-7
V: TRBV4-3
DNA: TGCGCCAGCAGCCAGACAGGCGATCCCTCCTACGAGCAGTACTTC
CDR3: CASSQTGDPSYEQYF

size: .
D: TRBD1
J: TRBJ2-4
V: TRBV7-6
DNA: TGTGCCAGCAGCTCGTACCGGGACAGGGGGCGCGGGGCAGCCAAAAACATTCAGTACTTC
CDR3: CASSSYRDRGRGAAKNIQYF

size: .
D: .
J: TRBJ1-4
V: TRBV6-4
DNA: TGTGCCAGCAGACGATCGGAAAAACTGTTTTTT
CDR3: CASRRSEKLFF

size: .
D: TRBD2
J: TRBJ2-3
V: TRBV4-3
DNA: TGCGCCAGCAGCCATGCCCTCCGAGCGGGGGGGCCTATCGATACGCAGTATTTT
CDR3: CASSHALRAGGPIDTQYF

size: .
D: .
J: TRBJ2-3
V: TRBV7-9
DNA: TGTGCCAGCAGCTTATCCGGGGGAACCACAGATACGCAGTATTTT
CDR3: CASSLSGGTTDTQYF

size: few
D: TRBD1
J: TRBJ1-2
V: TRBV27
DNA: TGTGCCAGCAGTTCCGGGACAGGGAAGTATGGCTACACCTTC
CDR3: CASSSGTGKYGYTF

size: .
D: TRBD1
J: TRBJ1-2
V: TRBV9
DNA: TGTGCCAGCAGAGGACAGGGGATCTTGGGGGGCTACACCTTC
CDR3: CASRGQGILGGYTF

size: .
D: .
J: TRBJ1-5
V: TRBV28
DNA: TGTGCCAGCAGCCCCTTGGGGGCGAACAATCAGCCCCAGCATTTT
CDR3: CASSPLGANNQPQHF

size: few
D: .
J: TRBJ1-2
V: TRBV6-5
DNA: TGTGCCAGCCTACGGACGGGGACTAACTATGGCTACACCTTC
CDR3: CASLRTGTNYGYTF

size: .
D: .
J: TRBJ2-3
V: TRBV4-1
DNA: TGCGCCAGCAGCCACCGTAGCACAGATACGCAGTATTTT
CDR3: CASSHRSTDTQYF

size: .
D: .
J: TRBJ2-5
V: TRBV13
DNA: TGTGCCAGCACCGAACTCGGTGGCCTCCAAGAGACCCAGTACTTC
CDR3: CASTELGGLQETQYF

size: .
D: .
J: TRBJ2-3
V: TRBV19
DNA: TGTGCCAGTAGTGGGGGAAAGGTCCGGACCACAGATACGCAGTATTTT
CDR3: CASSGGKVRTTDTQYF

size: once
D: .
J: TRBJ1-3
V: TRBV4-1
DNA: TGCGCCAGCAGCCAAGAGCCTATTTCTGGAAACACCATATATTTT
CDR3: CASSQEPISGNTIYF

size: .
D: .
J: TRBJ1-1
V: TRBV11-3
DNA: TGTGCCAGCAGCTTAGACGCGGGCACTGAAGCTTTCTTT
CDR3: CASSLDAGTEAFF

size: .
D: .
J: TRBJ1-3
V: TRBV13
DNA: TGTGCCAGCAGCTCCCAAGGGGTTTTCGGAAACACCATATATTTT
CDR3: CASSSQGVFGNTIYF

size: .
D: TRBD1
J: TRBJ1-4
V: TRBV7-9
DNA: TGTGCCAGCAGCTCGACAGGGCATAATGAAAAACTGTTTTTT
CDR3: CASSSTGHNEKLFF

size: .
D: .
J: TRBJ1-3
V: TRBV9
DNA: TGTGCCAGCAGCCTCAGGGGAGATACTGGAAACACCATATATTTT
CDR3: CASSLRGDTGNTIYF

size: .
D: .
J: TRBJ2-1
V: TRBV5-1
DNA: TGCGCCAGCAGCGATCTGAGGTACAATGAGCAGTTCTTC
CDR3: CASSDLRYNEQFF

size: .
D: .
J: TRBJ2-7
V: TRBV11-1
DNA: TGTGCCAGCAGCTTGAGGAATTGGGACGAGCAGTACTTC
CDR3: CASSLRNWDEQYF

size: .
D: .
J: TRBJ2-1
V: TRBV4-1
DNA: TGCGCCAGCAGCCAATACAGCCACAATGAGCAGTTCTTC
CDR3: CASSQYSHNEQFF

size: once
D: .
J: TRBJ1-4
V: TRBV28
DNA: TGTGCCAGCACGAGACCCACAACTAATGAAAAACTGTTTTTT
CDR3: CASTRPTTNEKLFF

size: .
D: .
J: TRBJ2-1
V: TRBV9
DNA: TGTGCCAGCAGCGCCCAGGCCAGATCCTACAATGAGCAGTTCTTC
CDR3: CASSAQARSYNEQFF

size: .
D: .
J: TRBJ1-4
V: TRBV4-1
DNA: TGCGCCAGCAGCGAAGGGTTGGGCAGGGATGAAAAACTGTTTTTT
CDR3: CASSEGLGRDEKLFF

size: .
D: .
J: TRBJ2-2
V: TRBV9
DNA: TGTGCCAGCAGCGTTAACGGGGAGCTGTTTTTT
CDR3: CASSVNGELFF

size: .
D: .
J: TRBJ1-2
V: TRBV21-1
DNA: TGTGCCAGCAGCAAACGGGCAGAACTACCGACGGTTGATGGCTACACCTTC
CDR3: CASSKRAELPTVDGYTF

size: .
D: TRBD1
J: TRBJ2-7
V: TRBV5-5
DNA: TGTGCCAGCAGCCTTTCAGGGGGCTCCTACGAGCAGTACTTC
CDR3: CASSLSGGSYEQYF

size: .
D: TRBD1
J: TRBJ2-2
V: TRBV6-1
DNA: TGTGCCAGCAGATACAGGGGGTACGCCGGGGAGCTGTTTTTT
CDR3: CASRYRGYAGELFF

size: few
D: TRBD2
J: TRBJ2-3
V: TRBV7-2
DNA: TGTGCCAGCAGCCATCGGGGGGGAGGGAGCACAGATACGCAGTATTTT
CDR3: CASSHRGGGSTDTQYF

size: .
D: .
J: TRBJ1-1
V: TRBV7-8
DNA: TGTGCCAGCAGCTTAGTTGGTCAGTTCGTGAACACTGAAGCTTTCTTT
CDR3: CASSLVGQFVNTEAFF

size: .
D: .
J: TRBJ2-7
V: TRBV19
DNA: TGTGCCAGTAGTATAAAGAGGGGCAGGTACGAGCAGTACTTC
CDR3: CASSIKRGRYEQYF

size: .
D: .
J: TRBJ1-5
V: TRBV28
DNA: TGTGCCAGCAGTTTATGGACAGGCGATAGCAATCAGCCCCAGCATTTT
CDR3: CASSLWTGDSNQPQHF

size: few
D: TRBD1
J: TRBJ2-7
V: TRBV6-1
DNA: TGTGCCAGCAGTGAACTTGAGGGGGCGATCGACGAGCAGTACTTC
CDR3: CASSELEGAIDEQYF

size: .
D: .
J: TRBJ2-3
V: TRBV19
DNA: TGTGCCAGTAGTGGGCCCCGGGGGGCTATGGATACGCAGTATTTT
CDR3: CASSGPRGAMDTQYF

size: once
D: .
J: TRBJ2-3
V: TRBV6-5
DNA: TGTGCCAGCAGTCAGACACACACAGATACGCAGTATTTT
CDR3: CASSQTHTDTQYF

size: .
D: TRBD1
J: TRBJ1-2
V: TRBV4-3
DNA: TGCGCCAGCAGCCAAGATGAACAGGGGTCCCCTAACTATGGCTACACCTTC
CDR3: CASSQDEQGSPNYGYTF

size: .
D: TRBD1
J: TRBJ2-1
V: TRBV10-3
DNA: TGTGCCATCAGTGAGCCAATGACAGGGACACCCTACAATGAGCAGTTCTTC
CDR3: CAISEPMTGTPYNEQFF

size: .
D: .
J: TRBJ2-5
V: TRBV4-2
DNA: TGTGCCAGCAGCCAAGAGGGGGCGGGGAGCCAAGAGACCCAGTACTTC
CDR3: CASSQEGAGSQETQYF

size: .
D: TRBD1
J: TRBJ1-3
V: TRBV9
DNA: TGTGCCAGCAGCGTAGGGACAGGGGGAGGAAACACCATATATTTT
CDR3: CASSVGTGGGNTIYF

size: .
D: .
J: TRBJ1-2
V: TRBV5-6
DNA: TGTGCCAGCAGCTCAGGATCCTCCTATGGCTACACCTTC
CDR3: CASSSGSSYGYTF

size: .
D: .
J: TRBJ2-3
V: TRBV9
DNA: TGTGCCAGCGGACTCATGGATACGCAGTATTTT
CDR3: CASGLMDTQYF

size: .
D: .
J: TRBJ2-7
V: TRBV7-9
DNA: TGTGCCAGCAGCCCCACAGGATTCTCCTACGAGCAGTACTTC
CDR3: CASSPTGFSYEQYF